This T cell receptor (beta chain) originates from a study of T cell responses to AZD1222 COVID-19 vaccine. Libraries were prepared by immunoSEQ multiplex PCR; TCRdb keeps only in-frame clonotypes and omits some of them. The sample holds over 85,000 clones, 80% to 90% seen once. Study-wide results and caveats: Rises in breadth and depth of Spike-specific TCRs came after two AZD1222 doses.

Only a few counts were recorded for this clone. Its antigen is currently unknown. This TCR was sampled from an adult in good health. The material sequenced was peripheral blood, taken on day 0 of AZD1222 vaccination.

In DNA, the CDR3 is TGTGCCAGCAGCTTGGAATGGGCCGCAAACTATGGCTACACCTTC. Encoded protein: CASSLEWAANYGYTF. The chain uses TRBV5-5 and TRBJ1-2; the D is unclear. Trimming left V 0 bases short and J 2 bases short, with 11 bases between. Germline lookup yields CDR1 SGHKS and CDR2 YYEKEE (reference sequence). This CDR3 comprises 15 residues.